The 18 T cell receptor beta chains presented below share a single source sample, sequenced in a study of post-analysis software for immune sequencing data. For these receptors, no antigen is known. Study-level points and caveats: TRBV5-6, TRBV5-1 and TRBV20-1 were among five TRBV segments more frequent in patients than controls.

Libraries were made from TCR beta cDNA, and they carried unique molecular identifiers. TCRdb analysed the PCR reads with MiXCR anew, one entry per CDR3 protein. Counted here are roughly 600,000 distinct CDR3 sequences, 44% occurring once; the ten biggest clones make up more than 1.5%. Sequencing was done on a sample of blood. The receptors stem from a girl under 18 with multiple sclerosis.

The DNA for the CDR3 is TGTGCCAGCAGTTTCGGTGGCAGAAACTACGAGCAGTACTTC. Encoded protein: CASSFGGRNYEQYF. The V call is TRBV27, the J call TRBJ2-7, with no clear D. The CDR3 loop spans 14 amino acids. The V end was cut by 3 bases, the J end by 3 bases, with 12 bases between. CDR1 MNHEY and CDR2 SMNVEV come from the germline V gene (reference sequence).

The chain joins TRBV4-1 to TRBJ2-1; D perhaps matches TRBD2 (5 bases). Trimming stripped 5 bases from V and 5 bases from J, with 19 bases between. The CDR3 is made up of 16 amino acids. Germline V gene data show CDR1 as MGHRA and CDR2 as YSYEKL. CDR3 sequence (DNA): TGCGCCAGCAGCTTGAGGGTAGACTCGGGAAACAATGAGCAGTTCTTC. Protein sequence: CASSLRVDSGNNEQFF.

The chain joins TRBV7-9 to TRBJ2-5; TRBD1 aligns across 7 bases. The germline V gene encodes CDR1 SEHNR and CDR2 FQNEAQ (reference sequence). J was trimmed by 2 bases and V by 1 base; bases with no gene match: 4. The CDR3 contains 15 residues. CDR3 sequence (DNA): TGTGCCAGCAGCTTAGTTAAGGGACAGCAAGAGACCCAGTACTTC. Protein product: CASSLVKGQQETQYF.

This chain joins TRBV6-1 and TRBJ1-2, with 11 bases that match TRBD1. The germline V gene has CDR1 MNHNS and CDR2 SASEGT. V lost 0 bases to trimming and J lost 5 bases; unmatched junction nucleotides: 11. The length of the CDR3 is 18 residues. CDR3 coding DNA: TGTGCCAGCAGTGAAGCAGGGACAGGGGGATTTGCAGGGTATGGCTACACCTTC. It codes for CASSEAGTGGFAGYGYTF.

This clonotype has ten or more counts. The gene calls are TRBV12-3 or TRBV12-4 and TRBJ2-7; 7 bases map to TRBD2. V gave up 6 bases and J gave up 2 bases; unmatched junction bases: 4. The length of the CDR3 is 13 residues. The CDR3, as DNA: TGTGCCAGCAGGCCGGGGGGTACCTACGAGCAGTACTTC. This encodes CASRPGGTYEQYF.

The CDR3 reads CSASSVGAGYTF. CDR3 in DNA: TGCAGTGCTTCCTCCGTTGGCGCTGGCTACACCTTC. V and J are TRBV20-1 and TRBJ1-2; D uncertain. The ends were cut back, 5 bases at V and 7 bases at J, with 14 bases in the middle. The CDR3 runs 12 residues. Germline CDR1 is DFQATT and CDR2 is SNEGSKA (reference sequence).

The rearrangement uses TRBV24-1 and TRBJ2-1, with 12 bases fitting TRBD2. CDR1 and CDR2 (germline): KGHDR, SFDVKD. This CDR3 comprises 16 residues. The junction had 7 bases not matched to a gene; V was cut back by 4 bases and J by 7 bases. In DNA form, the CDR3 reads TGTGCCACCAGTGAATCGACTAGCGGGAGTGGGAATGAGCAGTTCTTC. Protein sequence: CATSESTSGSGNEQFF.

V and J are TRBV12-3 or TRBV12-4 and TRBJ1-2; no clear D gene. This CDR3 has 11 residues. Deletions cut 3 bases from V and 13 bases from J, with 12 bases between. CDR3 in DNA: TGTGCCAGCAGTTTCCCTGGAGCATCCACCTTC. Residues: CASSFPGASTF.

The chain has TRBV2 and TRBJ2-3; 7 bases align to TRBD2. V gave up 3 bases and J gave up 4 bases; unmatched junction bases: 4. Germline V gene lookup returns CDR1 SNHLY and CDR2 FYNNEI. The CDR3 is 14 residues long. The CDR3 loop reads CASSDWGRADTQYF. CDR3 DNA sequence: TGTGCCAGCAGTGATTGGGGGAGGGCAGATACGCAGTATTTT.

This clonotype showed up just a few times. The chain couples TRBV5-1 to TRBJ2-7, with D possibly TRBD1 on 5 matching bases. Germline CDR1 reads SGHRS; CDR2 reads YFSETQ. V gave up 0 bases and J gave up 2 bases, with 12 bases separating them. CDR3 size: 15 residues. CDR3: CASSLVETGTYEQYF. DNA of the CDR3: TGCGCCAGCAGCTTGGTCGAAACAGGAACCTACGAGCAGTACTTC.

V gene TRBV5-1 combines with J gene TRBJ2-1; D is perhaps TRBD2 (5 bases). The CDR3 is made up of 13 amino acids. V lost 5 bases, J lost 1 base, and 7 bases lay in between. CDR1 is SGHRS, CDR2 YFSETQ, per germline. CDR3 region: CASRWRSYNEQFF. The CDR3 coding sequence is TGCGCCAGCAGGTGGAGGTCCTACAATGAGCAGTTCTTC.

V and J are TRBV3-1 and TRBJ2-7; tentatively, D is TRBD1 (5 bases). CDR3 length equals 14 residues. Per the germline V gene, CDR1 is LGHDT and CDR2 is YNNKEL (reference sequence). V gave up 1 base and J gave up 3 bases, with 10 bases separating them. The CDR3 loop is CASSQGSGLYEQYF. CDR3 coding DNA: TGTGCCAGCAGCCAAGGTTCAGGGCTCTACGAGCAGTACTTC.

Remarks on this clonotype: One base away lies a much larger clone, so this may be a sequencing read error. The rearrangement uses TRBV7-8 and TRBJ1-4; no definite D call. Germline V gives CDR1 SGHVS, CDR2 FQNEAQ. This CDR3 is built from 16 residues. V gave up 5 bases and J gave up 3 bases, with 16 bases separating them. The CDR3 sequence: CASSARARDPNEKLFF. CDR3 coding DNA: TGTGCCAGCAGCGCGAGGGCAAGGGATCCTAATGAAAAACTGTTTTTT. Combining the CDR3 with reference TRBV7-8 and TRBJ1-4 gives the whole variable domain GAGVSQSPRYKVAKRGQDVALRCDPISGHVSLFWYQQALGQGPEFLTYFQNEAQLDKSGLPSDRFFAERPEGSVSTLKIQRTQQEDSAVYLCASSARARDPNEKLFFGSGTQLSVL.

The gene calls are TRBV6-1 and TRBJ2-6; possible D gene TRBD1, 6 bases. Germline CDR1 reads MNHNS; CDR2 reads SASEGT. The V end was cut by 4 bases, the J end by 1 base, with 8 bases between. This CDR3 spans 15 amino acids. This CDR3 is CASSVQGSGANVLTF. The DNA of the CDR3 is TGTGCCAGCAGTGTCCAGGGGTCTGGGGCCAACGTCCTGACTTTC.

The J gene is TRBJ2-3, the V gene TRBV12-5, with 8 nucleotides matching TRBD2. V lost 5 bases to trimming and J lost 2 bases; unmatched junction nucleotides: 15. Germline V gene lookup returns CDR1 LGHNT and CDR2 FRNRAP. The CDR3 has 18 residues. DNA of the CDR3: TGTGCTAGTGGTCCATACCTCACACTTAGCGGGATCACAGATACGCAGTATTTT. Amino acid sequence: CASGPYLTLSGITDTQYF. The complete variable domain, with remaining parts taken from reference TRBV12-5 and TRBJ2-3, reads DARVTQTPRHKVTEMGQEVTMRCQPILGHNTVFWYRQTMMQGLELLAYFRNRAPLDDSGMPKDRFSAEMPDATLATLKIQPSEPRDSAVYFCASGPYLTLSGITDTQYFGPGTRLTVL.

This clonotype showed up many times. J is TRBJ2-3 and V is TRBV28, with unresolved D. Germline V gene sequence: CDR1 MDHEN, CDR2 SYDVKM. This CDR3 is 12 amino acids long. Trimming cost V 4 bases and J 2 bases, with 4 bases left between them. The DNA of the CDR3 is TGTGCCAGCAGTTCCACCACAGATACGCAGTATTTT. This gives the protein CASSSTTDTQYF.

The table lists this clonotype with a few counts. The chain carries TRBV7-2 and TRBJ2-1; unclear D gene. CDR3 size: 15 residues. Germline assignment: CDR1 SGHTA and CDR2 FQGNSA. Trimming pared 5 bases from V and 1 base from J, leaving 12 bases between. The CDR3 coding sequence is TGTGCCAGCAGCCTTATGCCGGGTTCCTACAATGAGCAGTTCTTC. This encodes CASSLMPGSYNEQFF.

This clonotype was counted ten times or more. This chain links TRBV20-1 with TRBJ2-1; possibly TRBD1 or TRBD2 for D (5 bases each). CDR1 DFQATT and CDR2 SNEGSKA come from the germline V gene (reference sequence). The CDR3 runs 15 residues. V was shortened by 0 bases and J by 9 bases, with 18 bases between the two germline ends. Here the CDR3 reads CSARETGTPRGEQFF. Here the CDR3 DNA reads TGCAGTGCTAGAGAGACCGGGACGCCGAGGGGTGAGCAGTTCTTC.